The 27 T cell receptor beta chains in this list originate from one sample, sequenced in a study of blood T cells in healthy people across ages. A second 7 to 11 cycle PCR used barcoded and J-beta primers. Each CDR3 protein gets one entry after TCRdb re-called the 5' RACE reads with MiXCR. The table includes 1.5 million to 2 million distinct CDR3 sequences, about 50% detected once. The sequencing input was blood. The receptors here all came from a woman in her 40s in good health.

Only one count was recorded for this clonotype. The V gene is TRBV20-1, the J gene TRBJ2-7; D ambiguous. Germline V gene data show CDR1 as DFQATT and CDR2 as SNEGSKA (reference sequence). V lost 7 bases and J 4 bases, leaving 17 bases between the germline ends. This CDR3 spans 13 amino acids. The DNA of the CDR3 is TGCAGTGTCCCGGGCCGGACGACTTACGAGCAGTACTTC. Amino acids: CSVPGRTTYEQYF.

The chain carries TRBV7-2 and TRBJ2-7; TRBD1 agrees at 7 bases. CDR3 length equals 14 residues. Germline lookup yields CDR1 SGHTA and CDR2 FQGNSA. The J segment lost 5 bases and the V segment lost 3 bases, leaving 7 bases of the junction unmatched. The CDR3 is CASSFMTGNHEQYF. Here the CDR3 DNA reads TGTGCCAGCAGCTTTATGACAGGGAACCACGAGCAGTACTTC.

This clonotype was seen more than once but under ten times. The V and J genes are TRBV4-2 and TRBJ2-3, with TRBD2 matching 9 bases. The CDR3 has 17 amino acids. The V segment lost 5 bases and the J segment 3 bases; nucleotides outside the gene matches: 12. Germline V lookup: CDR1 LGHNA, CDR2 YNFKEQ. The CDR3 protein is CASSYVSGGSSTDTQYF. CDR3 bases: TGTGCCAGCAGCTACGTTAGCGGGGGCTCCTCGACAGATACGCAGTATTTT.

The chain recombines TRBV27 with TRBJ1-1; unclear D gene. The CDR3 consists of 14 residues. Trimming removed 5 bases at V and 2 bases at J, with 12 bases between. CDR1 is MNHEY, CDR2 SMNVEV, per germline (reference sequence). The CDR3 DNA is TGTGCCAGCAGTCCCGCCGAAGGTAACACTGAAGCTTTCTTT. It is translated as CASSPAEGNTEAFF.

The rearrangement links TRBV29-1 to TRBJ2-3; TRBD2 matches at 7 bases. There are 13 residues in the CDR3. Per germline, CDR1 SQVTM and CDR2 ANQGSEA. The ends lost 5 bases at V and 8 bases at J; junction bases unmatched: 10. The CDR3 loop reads CSVTGTTLGTQYF. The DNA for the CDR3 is TGCAGCGTTACCGGGACTACGTTGGGTACGCAGTATTTT.

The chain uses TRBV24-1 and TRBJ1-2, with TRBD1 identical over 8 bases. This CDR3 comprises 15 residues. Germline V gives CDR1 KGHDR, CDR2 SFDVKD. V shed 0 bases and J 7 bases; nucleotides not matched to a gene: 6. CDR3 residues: CATSDLGTGGGGYTF. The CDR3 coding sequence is TGTGCCACCAGTGATTTGGGGACAGGAGGTGGTGGCTACACCTTC.

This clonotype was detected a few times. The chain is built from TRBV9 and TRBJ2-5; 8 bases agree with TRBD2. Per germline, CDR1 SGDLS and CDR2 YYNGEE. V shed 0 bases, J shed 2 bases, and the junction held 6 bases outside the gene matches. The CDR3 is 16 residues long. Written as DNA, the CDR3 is TGTGCCAGCAGCGTAGTGGCTAGCGGGTATCAAGAGACCCAGTACTTC. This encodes CASSVVASGYQETQYF.

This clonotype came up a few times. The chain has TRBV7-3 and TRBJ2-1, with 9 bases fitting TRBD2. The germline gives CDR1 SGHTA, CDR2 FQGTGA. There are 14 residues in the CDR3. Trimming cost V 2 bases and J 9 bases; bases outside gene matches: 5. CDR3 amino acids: CASSLGGGVCEQFF. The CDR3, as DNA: TGTGCCAGCAGCTTAGGCGGGGGGGTATGTGAGCAGTTCTTC.

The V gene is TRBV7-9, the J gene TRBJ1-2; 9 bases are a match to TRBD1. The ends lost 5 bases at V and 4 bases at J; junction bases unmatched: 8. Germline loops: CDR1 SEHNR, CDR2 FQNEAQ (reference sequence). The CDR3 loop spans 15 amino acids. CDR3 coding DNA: TGTGCCAGCAGCGCACCGGGACAGGGAGGCTATGGCTACACCTTC. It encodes CASSAPGQGGYGYTF.

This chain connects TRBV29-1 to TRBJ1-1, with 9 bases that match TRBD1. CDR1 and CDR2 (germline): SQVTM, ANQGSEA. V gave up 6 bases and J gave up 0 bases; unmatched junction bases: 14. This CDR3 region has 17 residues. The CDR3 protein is CSVYNTDRGIVNTEAFF. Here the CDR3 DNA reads TGCAGCGTCTATAATACTGACAGGGGGATAGTGAACACTGAAGCTTTCTTT.

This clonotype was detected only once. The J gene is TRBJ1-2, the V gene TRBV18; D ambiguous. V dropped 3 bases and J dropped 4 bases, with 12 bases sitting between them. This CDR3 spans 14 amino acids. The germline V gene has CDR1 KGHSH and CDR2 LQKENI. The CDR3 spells CASSPEVRPYGYTF. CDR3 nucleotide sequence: TGTGCCAGCTCACCCGAGGTTCGACCCTATGGCTACACCTTC.

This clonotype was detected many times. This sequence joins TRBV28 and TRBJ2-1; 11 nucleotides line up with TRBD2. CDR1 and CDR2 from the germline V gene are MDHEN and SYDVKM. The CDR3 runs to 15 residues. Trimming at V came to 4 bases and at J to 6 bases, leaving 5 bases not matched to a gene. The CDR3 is CASSSLAGGLNEQFF. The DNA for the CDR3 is TGTGCCAGCAGTTCTCTAGCGGGGGGACTCAATGAGCAGTTCTTC.

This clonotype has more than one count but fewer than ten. CDR3 sequence (DNA): TGTGCCAGCATCCCGCGGGGCAAAAACATTCAGTACTTC. It codes for CASIPRGKNIQYF. V usage is TRBV6-2 or TRBV6-3 and J usage is TRBJ2-4; perhaps TRBD2 as D (6 bases). This CDR3 comprises 13 residues. CDR1 and CDR2 (germline): MNHEY, SVGEGT. V lost 7 bases, J lost 3 bases, and 10 bases lay in between.

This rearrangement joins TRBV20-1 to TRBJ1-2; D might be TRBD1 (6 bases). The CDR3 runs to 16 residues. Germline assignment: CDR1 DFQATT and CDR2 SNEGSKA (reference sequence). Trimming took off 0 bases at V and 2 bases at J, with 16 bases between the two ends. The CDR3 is CSARDRLGGANYGYTF. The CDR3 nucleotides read TGCAGTGCTAGAGATCGGTTGGGGGGCGCAAACTATGGCTACACCTTC.

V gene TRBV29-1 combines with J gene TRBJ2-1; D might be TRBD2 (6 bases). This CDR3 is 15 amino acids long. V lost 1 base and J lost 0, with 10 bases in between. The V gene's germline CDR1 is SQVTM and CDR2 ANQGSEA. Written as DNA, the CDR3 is TGCAGCGTTGAAGGGGACTCGAGCTCCTACAATGAGCAGTTCTTC. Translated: CSVEGDSSSYNEQFF.

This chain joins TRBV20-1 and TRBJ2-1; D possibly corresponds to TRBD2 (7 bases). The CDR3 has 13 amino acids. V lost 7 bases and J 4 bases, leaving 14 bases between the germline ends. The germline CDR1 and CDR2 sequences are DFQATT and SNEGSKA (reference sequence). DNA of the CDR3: TGCAGTGTCGGGGGGCCGCCTTACAATGAGCAGTTCTTC. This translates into CSVGGPPYNEQFF.

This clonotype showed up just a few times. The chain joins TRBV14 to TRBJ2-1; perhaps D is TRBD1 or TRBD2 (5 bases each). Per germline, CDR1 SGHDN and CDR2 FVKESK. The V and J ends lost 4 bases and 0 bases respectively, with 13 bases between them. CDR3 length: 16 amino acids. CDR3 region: CASSRDASRSYNEQFF. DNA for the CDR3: TGTGCCAGCAGCCGGGACGCGTCCCGCTCCTACAATGAGCAGTTCTTC.

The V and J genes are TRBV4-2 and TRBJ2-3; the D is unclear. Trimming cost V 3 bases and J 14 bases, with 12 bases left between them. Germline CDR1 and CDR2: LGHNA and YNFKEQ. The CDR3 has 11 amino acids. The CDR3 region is CASSQAGPLYF. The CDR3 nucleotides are TGTGCCAGCAGCCAGGCTGGACCGCTGTATTTT.

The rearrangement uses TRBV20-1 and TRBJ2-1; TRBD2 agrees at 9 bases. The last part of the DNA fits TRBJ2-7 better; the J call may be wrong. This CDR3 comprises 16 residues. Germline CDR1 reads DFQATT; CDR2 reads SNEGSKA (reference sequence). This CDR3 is CSASPIAGGPYNEQYF. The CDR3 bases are TGCAGTGCTAGTCCCATCGCGGGGGGGCCCTACAATGAGCAGTACTTC.

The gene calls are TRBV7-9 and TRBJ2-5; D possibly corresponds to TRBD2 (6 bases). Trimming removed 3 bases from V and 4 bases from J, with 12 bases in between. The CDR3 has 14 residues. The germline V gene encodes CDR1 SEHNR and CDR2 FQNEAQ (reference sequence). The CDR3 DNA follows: TGTGCCAGCAGCTTTGTGACTAGGTCAGAGACCCAGTACTTC. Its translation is CASSFVTRSETQYF.

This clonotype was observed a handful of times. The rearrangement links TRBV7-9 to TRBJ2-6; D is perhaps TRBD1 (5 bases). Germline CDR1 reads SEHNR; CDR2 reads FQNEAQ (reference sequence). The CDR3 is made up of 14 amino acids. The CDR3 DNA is TGTGTGGATAGGGGATACTCTGGGGCCAACGTCCTGACTTTC. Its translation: CVDRGYSGANVLTF.

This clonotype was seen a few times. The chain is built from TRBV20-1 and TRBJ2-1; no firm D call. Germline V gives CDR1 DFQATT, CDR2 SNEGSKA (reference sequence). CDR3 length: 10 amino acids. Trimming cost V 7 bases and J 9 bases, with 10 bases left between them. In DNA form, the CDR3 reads TGCAGTGGTCAGCGCGTTGAGCAGTTCTTC. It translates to CSGQRVEQFF.

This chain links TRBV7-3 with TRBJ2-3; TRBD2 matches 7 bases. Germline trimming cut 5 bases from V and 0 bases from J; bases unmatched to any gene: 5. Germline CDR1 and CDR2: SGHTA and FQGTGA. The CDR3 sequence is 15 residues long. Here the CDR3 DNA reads TGTGCCAGCAGCATCGGGGGGATAAGCACAGATACGCAGTATTTT. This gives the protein CASSIGGISTDTQYF. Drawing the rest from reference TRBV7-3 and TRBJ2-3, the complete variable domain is GAGVSQTPSNKVTEKGKYVELRCDPISGHTALYWYRQSLGQGPEFLIYFQGTGAADDSGLPNDRFFAVRPEGSVSTLKIQRTERGDSAVYLCASSIGGISTDTQYFGPGTRLTVL.

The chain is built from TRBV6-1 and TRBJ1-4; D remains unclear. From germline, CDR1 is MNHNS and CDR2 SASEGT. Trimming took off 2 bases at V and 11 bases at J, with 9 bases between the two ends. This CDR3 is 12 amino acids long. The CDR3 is CASSESSVKLFF. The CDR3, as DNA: TGTGCCAGCAGTGAAAGCTCGGTGAAACTGTTTTTT.

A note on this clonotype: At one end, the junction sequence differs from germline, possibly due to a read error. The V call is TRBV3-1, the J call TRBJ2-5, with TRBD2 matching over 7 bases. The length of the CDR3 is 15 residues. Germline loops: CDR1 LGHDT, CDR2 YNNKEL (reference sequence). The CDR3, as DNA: TGTGCCAGCAGACAAGATATGACTAGCCTAGAGACCCAGTACTTC. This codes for CASRQDMTSLETQYF.

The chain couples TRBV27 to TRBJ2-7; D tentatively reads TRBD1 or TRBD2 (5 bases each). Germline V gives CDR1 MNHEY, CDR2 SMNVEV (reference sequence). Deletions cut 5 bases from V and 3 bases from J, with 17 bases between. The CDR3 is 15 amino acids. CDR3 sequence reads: CASSRRGSGLYEQYF. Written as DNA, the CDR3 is TGTGCCAGCAGTCGACGGGGCAGTGGACTCTACGAGCAGTACTTC.

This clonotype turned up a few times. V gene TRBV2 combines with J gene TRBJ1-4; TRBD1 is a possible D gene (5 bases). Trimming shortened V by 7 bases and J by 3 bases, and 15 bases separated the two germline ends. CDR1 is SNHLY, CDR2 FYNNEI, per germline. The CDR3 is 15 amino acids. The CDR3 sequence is CASTRDEGSNEKLFF. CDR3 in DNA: TGTGCCAGCACCAGGGATGAGGGTTCTAATGAAAAACTGTTTTTT.